This T cell receptor (beta chain) came from a study of T cell repertoires in cytomegalovirus infection. Study-level information: CMV infection together with matching HLA type was indicated by public TCR beta signatures.

Using its own MiXCR run on the reads, TCRdb lists one record per CDR3 protein. The table has 200,000 to 250,000 distinct CDR3 sequences, around 6.6% seen once. Study results and limitations: The study identified carriers of CMV plus the relevant HLA from cumulative public TCR beta family frequency. Dominating the ex vivo response were TCR beta clonotypes that were CMV-specific and HLA-C-restricted.

Germline assignment: CDR1 SGHRS and CDR2 YFSETQ. The CDR3 is 14 amino acids. Germline trimming cut 4 bases from V and 7 bases from J; bases unmatched to any gene: 6. This clonotype was counted between two and nine times. The antigen remains unidentified. The gene calls are TRBV5-1 and TRBJ1-4, with 8 bases that match TRBD1. The sequence derives from a human donor in good health (CMV status not recorded). Some clones in this sample may be carry-over from other donors' samples. The sequenced sample was PBMCs. The CDR3 here is CASSRTGWTEKLFF. CDR3 sequence (DNA): TGCGCCAGCAGCAGGACAGGGTGGACTGAAAAACTGTTTTTT.